This TCR beta chain was recovered during a study of blood T cell repertoires in COVID-19. Across the whole study: Italy, Spain and the United States were the sources of the convalescent and acute COVID-19 samples. T cells, B-cell-depleted T cells, or PBMCs supplied cDNA or gDNA.

TCRdb keeps only in-frame clones here, not all; method: immunoSEQ multiplex PCR. The sample holds 80,000 to 95,000 clones, roughly nine tenths seen once. Trimming left V 0 bases short and J 3 bases short, with 12 bases between. The germline gives CDR1 MGHRA, CDR2 YSYEKL. The CDR3 is 16 amino acids. The TCR was taken from a woman in her 70s with acute or convalescent COVID-19. V usage is TRBV4-1 and J usage is TRBJ1-5; a weak D match, TRBD1 (5 bases). The source material was peripheral blood. CDR3 sequence reads: CASSQDPAGNNQPQHF. CDR3 coding DNA: TGCGCCAGCAGCCAAGATCCAGCAGGGAACAATCAGCCCCAGCATTTT.